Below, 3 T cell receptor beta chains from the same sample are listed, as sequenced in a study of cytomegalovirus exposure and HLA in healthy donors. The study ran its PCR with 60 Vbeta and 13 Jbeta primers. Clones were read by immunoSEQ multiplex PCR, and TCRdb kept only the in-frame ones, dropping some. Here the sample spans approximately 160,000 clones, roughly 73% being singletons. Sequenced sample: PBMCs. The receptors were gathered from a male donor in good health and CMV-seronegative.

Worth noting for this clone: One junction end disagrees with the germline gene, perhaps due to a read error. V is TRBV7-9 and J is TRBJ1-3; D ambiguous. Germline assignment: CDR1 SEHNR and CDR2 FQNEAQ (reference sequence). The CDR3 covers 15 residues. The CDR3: CASSVARGSGNTIYF. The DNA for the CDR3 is TGTGCCAGCAGCGTAGCGCGAGGGTCGGGAAACACCATATATTTT.

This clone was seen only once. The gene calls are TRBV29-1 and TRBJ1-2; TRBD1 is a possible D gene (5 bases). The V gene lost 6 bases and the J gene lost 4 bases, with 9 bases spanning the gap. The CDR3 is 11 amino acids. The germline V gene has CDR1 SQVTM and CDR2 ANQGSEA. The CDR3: CSVRDSYGYTF. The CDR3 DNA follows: TGCAGCGTCCGCGACAGCTATGGCTACACCTTC.

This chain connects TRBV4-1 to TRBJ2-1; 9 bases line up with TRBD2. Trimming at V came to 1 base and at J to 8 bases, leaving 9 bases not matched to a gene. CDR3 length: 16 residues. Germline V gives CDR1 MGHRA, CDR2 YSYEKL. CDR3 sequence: CASSQVWAGGPDEQFF. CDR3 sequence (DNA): TGCGCCAGCAGCCAAGTTTGGGCGGGGGGGCCCGATGAGCAGTTCTTC.